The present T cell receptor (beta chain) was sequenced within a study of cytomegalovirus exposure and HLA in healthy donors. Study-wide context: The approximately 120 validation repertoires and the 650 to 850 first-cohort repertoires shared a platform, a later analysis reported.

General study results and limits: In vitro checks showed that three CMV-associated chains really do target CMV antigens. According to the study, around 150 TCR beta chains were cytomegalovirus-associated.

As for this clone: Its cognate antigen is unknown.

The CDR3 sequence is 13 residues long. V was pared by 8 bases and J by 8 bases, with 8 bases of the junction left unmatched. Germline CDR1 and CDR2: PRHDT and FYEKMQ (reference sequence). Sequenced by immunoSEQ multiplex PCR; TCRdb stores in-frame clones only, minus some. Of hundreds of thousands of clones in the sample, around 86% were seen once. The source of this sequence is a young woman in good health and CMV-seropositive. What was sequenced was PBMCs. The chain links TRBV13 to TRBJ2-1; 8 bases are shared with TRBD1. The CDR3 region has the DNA TGTGCCAGCCGGACAGGGCTTAGGGATGAGCAGTTCTTC. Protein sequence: CASRTGLRDEQFF.